The rows below give T cell receptor beta chains drawn from one sample of a study of OX40 agonist ivuxolimab in advanced cancers. Produced via immunoSEQ multiplex PCR; TCRdb's table is partial and in-frame only. This sample yields under 100,000 clones, of which roughly 90% are seen a single time; around 2.5% belongs to the top ten. The sample in question was CD4+ or CD8+ T cells sorted from blood, obtained in a trial of the OX40 agonist ivuxolimab. These receptors originate from an adult with an advanced solid tumor such as melanoma, head and neck, liver or kidney cancer. The CDR3 runs from the conserved cysteine through the conserved F or W. Each record gives: CDR3 protein, CDR3 DNA, J gene, V gene, D gene, clone size. D genes are given only for firm matches. Rows give clone size only sometimes, using once, few, many, or a class for an expanded clone.

cdr3_aa: CASSQDTTGSWVETQYF
cdr3_nt: TGCGCCAGCAGCCAAGATACGACAGGGTCGTGGGTAGAGACCCAGTACTTC
j_call: TRBJ2-5
v_call: TRBV4-3
d_call: TRBD1
clone_size: -

cdr3_aa: CASSAGGLAKNIQYF
cdr3_nt: TGCGCCAGCAGTGCAGGGGGCCTAGCCAAAAACATTCAGTACTTC
j_call: TRBJ2-4
v_call: TRBV10-2
d_call: TRBD1
clone_size: -

cdr3_aa: CAWSVGPQGAPLHF
cdr3_nt: TGTGCCTGGAGTGTAGGTCCGCAGGGGGCACCCCTCCACTTT
j_call: TRBJ1-6
v_call: TRBV30
d_call: TRBD1
clone_size: -

cdr3_aa: CASRGITGKRGSYEQYF
cdr3_nt: TGTGCCAGCAGGGGGATAACAGGGAAAAGGGGCTCCTACGAGCAGTACTTC
j_call: TRBJ2-7
v_call: TRBV28
d_call: -
clone_size: once

cdr3_aa: CASSLDGTLQETQYF
cdr3_nt: TGTGCCAGCAGCTTAGATGGGACCCTCCAAGAGACCCAGTACTTC
j_call: TRBJ2-5
v_call: TRBV7-9
d_call: -
clone_size: -

cdr3_aa: CASSYPTGTGEAFF
cdr3_nt: TGTGCCAGCAGTTATCCGACCGGGACAGGTGAAGCTTTCTTT
j_call: TRBJ1-1
v_call: TRBV6-5
d_call: TRBD1
clone_size: -

cdr3_aa: CASSLVNRDSYEQYF
cdr3_nt: TGTGCCAGCAGCTTAGTGAATAGAGATTCCTACGAGCAGTACTTC
j_call: TRBJ2-7
v_call: TRBV11-2
d_call: -
clone_size: -

cdr3_aa: CASSLLRDTQYF
cdr3_nt: TGTGCCAGCAGCCTCCTGAGGGATACGCAGTATTTT
j_call: TRBJ2-3
v_call: TRBV7-2
d_call: -
clone_size: -

cdr3_aa: CASRTNEKLFF
cdr3_nt: TGTGCCAGCAGGACGAATGAAAAACTGTTTTTT
j_call: TRBJ1-4
v_call: TRBV2
d_call: -
clone_size: -

cdr3_aa: CASRGPSSYEQYF
cdr3_nt: TGTGCCAGCCGGGGCCCGAGCTCCTACGAGCAGTACTTC
j_call: TRBJ2-7
v_call: TRBV28
d_call: -
clone_size: -

cdr3_aa: CASSVSSYPPEGEQFF
cdr3_nt: TGTGCCAGCAGTGTTTCTAGTTATCCTCCTGAAGGAGAGCAGTTCTTC
j_call: TRBJ2-1
v_call: TRBV2
d_call: -
clone_size: -

cdr3_aa: CASSLETGGSQETQYF
cdr3_nt: TGTGCCAGCAGCTTGGAGACAGGGGGGTCGCAAGAGACCCAGTACTTC
j_call: TRBJ2-5
v_call: TRBV5-8
d_call: TRBD1
clone_size: -

cdr3_aa: CASSLGGSGSSYNEQFF
cdr3_nt: TGTGCCAGCAGCTTGGGGGGTAGCGGGAGTTCCTACAATGAGCAGTTCTTC
j_call: TRBJ2-1
v_call: TRBV7-2
d_call: TRBD2
clone_size: once

cdr3_aa: CASNAPGGGYTF
cdr3_nt: TGTGCCAGCAACGCGCCGGGGGGTGGCTACACCTTC
j_call: TRBJ1-2
v_call: TRBV28
d_call: -
clone_size: -

cdr3_aa: CASREGTLGEQYF
cdr3_nt: TGTGCCAGCAGGGAGGGGACCCTCGGGGAGCAGTACTTC
j_call: TRBJ2-7
v_call: TRBV28
d_call: -
clone_size: -

cdr3_aa: CASSLEGTSGPSSYEQYF
cdr3_nt: TGCGCCAGCAGCTTGGAGGGGACTAGCGGACCGAGCTCCTACGAGCAGTACTTC
j_call: TRBJ2-7
v_call: TRBV5-1
d_call: TRBD2
clone_size: -

cdr3_aa: CASRSKNDPHEQFF
cdr3_nt: TGCGCCAGCCGTTCTAAAAACGACCCACATGAGCAGTTCTTC
j_call: TRBJ2-1
v_call: TRBV4-1
d_call: -
clone_size: -

cdr3_aa: CASSPPQGYRNTIYF
cdr3_nt: TGTGCCAGCTCACCACCTCAAGGTTATAGAAACACCATATATTTT
j_call: TRBJ1-3
v_call: TRBV18
d_call: -
clone_size: -

cdr3_aa: CASSLNAALGSGNTIYF
cdr3_nt: TGTGCCAGCAGTTTAAATGCAGCCCTGGGCTCTGGAAACACCATATATTTT
j_call: TRBJ1-3
v_call: TRBV28
d_call: -
clone_size: -

cdr3_aa: CAAGSTGELFF
cdr3_nt: TGTGCCGCAGGTTCTACCGGGGAGCTGTTTTTT
j_call: TRBJ2-2
v_call: TRBV25-1
d_call: -
clone_size: -

cdr3_aa: CASSPPTGIPAGNTIYF
cdr3_nt: TGTGCCAGCAGCCCGCCCACAGGGATCCCAGCTGGAAACACCATATATTTT
j_call: TRBJ1-3
v_call: TRBV7-9
d_call: -
clone_size: -

cdr3_aa: CASSFNRVGPVSRGYTF
cdr3_nt: TGTGCCAGTAGTTTCAACAGGGTAGGTCCCGTTTCGCGTGGCTACACCTTC
j_call: TRBJ1-2
v_call: TRBV19
d_call: -
clone_size: -

cdr3_aa: CASSPDSGTTTYEQYF
cdr3_nt: TGCGCCAGCAGCCCGGACTCCGGGACAACCACCTACGAGCAGTACTTC
j_call: TRBJ2-7
v_call: TRBV5-1
d_call: -
clone_size: -

cdr3_aa: CASQPGPTPYEQYF
cdr3_nt: TGCGCCAGTCAACCGGGCCCTACCCCCTACGAGCAGTACTTC
j_call: TRBJ2-7
v_call: TRBV5-1
d_call: -
clone_size: -

cdr3_aa: CASATGSNYEQYF
cdr3_nt: TGTGCCAGCGCGACGGGAAGCAACTACGAGCAGTACTTC
j_call: TRBJ2-7
v_call: TRBV5-6
d_call: -
clone_size: -

cdr3_aa: CASSPRNYGYTF
cdr3_nt: TGTGCCAGCAGTCCAAGGAACTATGGCTACACCTTC
j_call: TRBJ1-2
v_call: TRBV2
d_call: -
clone_size: -

cdr3_aa: CASSLAGGAYEQYF
cdr3_nt: TGTGCCAGCAGTCTAGCGGGAGGAGCCTACGAGCAGTACTTC
j_call: TRBJ2-7
v_call: TRBV7-2
d_call: TRBD2
clone_size: -

cdr3_aa: CSARGLETQYF
cdr3_nt: TGCAGTGCCAGGGGGCTAGAGACCCAGTACTTC
j_call: TRBJ2-5
v_call: TRBV20-1
d_call: TRBD1
clone_size: -

cdr3_aa: CAWGRGAGGKDTQYF
cdr3_nt: TGTGCCTGGGGGCGGGGAGCGGGAGGCAAAGATACGCAGTATTTT
j_call: TRBJ2-3
v_call: TRBV30
d_call: TRBD2
clone_size: -

cdr3_aa: CASRTHRGLPYF
cdr3_nt: TGTGCCAGCAGGACTCACAGGGGGCTACCGTACTTC
j_call: TRBJ2-7
v_call: TRBV28
d_call: TRBD1
clone_size: -

cdr3_aa: CASSPQMGQVTDTQYF
cdr3_nt: TGCGCCAGCAGCCCACAGATGGGACAGGTCACAGATACGCAGTATTTT
j_call: TRBJ2-3
v_call: TRBV5-1
d_call: TRBD1
clone_size: -

cdr3_aa: CSAILSYEQYF
cdr3_nt: TGCAGTGCTATTCTATCCTACGAGCAGTACTTC
j_call: TRBJ2-7
v_call: TRBV20-1
d_call: -
clone_size: -

cdr3_aa: CASMEMSNQPQHF
cdr3_nt: TGTGCCAGCATGGAGATGAGCAATCAGCCCCAGCATTTT
j_call: TRBJ1-5
v_call: TRBV6-1
d_call: -
clone_size: few

cdr3_aa: CAWSRQVQNTEAFF
cdr3_nt: TGTGCCTGGAGTCGACAGGTCCAGAACACTGAAGCTTTCTTT
j_call: TRBJ1-1
v_call: TRBV30
d_call: -
clone_size: few

cdr3_aa: CASSLVAGAGTDTQYF
cdr3_nt: TGTGCCAGCAGCTTAGTTGCGGGAGCGGGCACAGATACGCAGTATTTT
j_call: TRBJ2-3
v_call: TRBV7-2
d_call: TRBD2
clone_size: once

cdr3_aa: CASSEYWQNTIYF
cdr3_nt: TGTGCCAGCAGTGAATATTGGCAAAACACCATATATTTT
j_call: TRBJ1-3
v_call: TRBV25-1
d_call: -
clone_size: -

cdr3_aa: CASSLGTFFTDTQYF
cdr3_nt: TGCGCCAGCAGCTTGGGGACCTTCTTCACAGATACGCAGTATTTT
j_call: TRBJ2-3
v_call: TRBV5-1
d_call: -
clone_size: -

cdr3_aa: CASTAGDYGYTF
cdr3_nt: TGTGCCAGCACGGCAGGGGACTATGGCTACACCTTC
j_call: TRBJ1-2
v_call: TRBV2
d_call: -
clone_size: few

cdr3_aa: CSVGGREAFF
cdr3_nt: TGCAGCGTTGGGGGGAGAGAAGCTTTCTTT
j_call: TRBJ1-1
v_call: TRBV29-1
d_call: -
clone_size: -

cdr3_aa: CASSSRFFAGEGETQYF
cdr3_nt: TGTGCCAGCAGCTCACGTTTTTTCGCAGGGGAGGGGGAGACCCAGTACTTC
j_call: TRBJ2-5
v_call: TRBV7-8
d_call: -
clone_size: -

cdr3_aa: CASRDRGAYEQYF
cdr3_nt: TGTGCCAGCCGGGACAGGGGAGCCTACGAGCAGTACTTC
j_call: TRBJ2-7
v_call: TRBV19
d_call: TRBD1
clone_size: -

cdr3_aa: CASSLPGTAVEAFF
cdr3_nt: TGTGCCAGCAGCCTACCCGGGACGGCAGTTGAAGCTTTCTTT
j_call: TRBJ1-1
v_call: TRBV5-6
d_call: -
clone_size: once

cdr3_aa: CATLTSANTEAFF
cdr3_nt: TGTGCCACCCTGACCTCAGCGAACACTGAAGCTTTCTTT
j_call: TRBJ1-1
v_call: TRBV19
d_call: -
clone_size: -

cdr3_aa: CASGPGGASHEQYF
cdr3_nt: TGCGCCAGCGGCCCAGGGGGAGCTTCACACGAGCAGTACTTC
j_call: TRBJ2-7
v_call: TRBV5-1
d_call: TRBD1
clone_size: -

cdr3_aa: CASSSAYEQYF
cdr3_nt: TGTGCCAGCAGCAGTGCCTACGAGCAGTACTTC
j_call: TRBJ2-7
v_call: TRBV7-2
d_call: -
clone_size: -

cdr3_aa: CASSFISGGLGEQYF
cdr3_nt: TGTGCCAGCAGCTTCATCAGTGGGGGCCTAGGGGAGCAGTACTTC
j_call: TRBJ2-7
v_call: TRBV7-2
d_call: -
clone_size: -

cdr3_aa: CASSLDTEAFF
cdr3_nt: TGTGCCAGCAGCTTAGACACTGAAGCTTTCTTT
j_call: TRBJ1-1
v_call: TRBV7-9
d_call: -
clone_size: -

cdr3_aa: CASSEGLAGGAQYF
cdr3_nt: TGCGCCAGCAGCGAAGGACTAGCGGGAGGGGCGCAGTACTTC
j_call: TRBJ2-7
v_call: TRBV5-1
d_call: TRBD2
clone_size: -

cdr3_aa: CASTREVSYEQYF
cdr3_nt: TGTGCCAGCACGCGGGAGGTCTCCTACGAGCAGTACTTC
j_call: TRBJ2-7
v_call: TRBV2
d_call: TRBD2
clone_size: -

cdr3_aa: CASSKSGSSYEQYF
cdr3_nt: TGTGCCAGCAGTAAAAGCGGGAGTAGTTACGAGCAGTACTTC
j_call: TRBJ2-7
v_call: TRBV7-9
d_call: TRBD2
clone_size: -

cdr3_aa: CAWSGSGYEQYF
cdr3_nt: TGTGCCTGGAGTGGTAGTGGCTACGAGCAGTACTTC
j_call: TRBJ2-7
v_call: TRBV30
d_call: -
clone_size: -

cdr3_aa: CASSVIPYNEQFF
cdr3_nt: TGTGCCAGCAGCGTAATTCCTTACAATGAGCAGTTCTTC
j_call: TRBJ2-1
v_call: TRBV9
d_call: -
clone_size: -

cdr3_aa: CASSTPREQYF
cdr3_nt: TGTGCCAGCAGTACCCCTCGGGAGCAGTACTTC
j_call: TRBJ2-7
v_call: TRBV28
d_call: -
clone_size: -

cdr3_aa: CASSEGLRGRGDGYTF
cdr3_nt: TGTGCCAGCAGTGAAGGATTGAGGGGCAGGGGTGATGGCTACACCTTC
j_call: TRBJ1-2
v_call: TRBV2
d_call: -
clone_size: -

cdr3_aa: CASSPTGSRGYGYTF
cdr3_nt: TGTGCCAGCAGCCCTACAGGGAGTCGGGGCTATGGCTACACCTTC
j_call: TRBJ1-2
v_call: TRBV7-9
d_call: -
clone_size: -